This T cell receptor beta chain was profiled in a study of cytomegalovirus exposure and HLA in healthy donors (dated by TCRdb to 2017 to 2019). Regarding the complete study: According to an earlier analysis of 587 of the donors, some 180 million T cells yielded 90 million to 130 million unique TCR beta sequences and about 300 Gb of sequence data. An early release that covered roughly 600 HLA-typed donors contained around 330 gigabases of sequencing data and 85 million to 100 million unique TCR sequences. Of the 398 genotyped donors, roughly 85% fell in the genetic ancestry cluster associated with self-reported Caucasian donors. The study aimed to test whether cataloging public T cell receptors could reveal signatures of past pathogen exposure. Using immunosequencing, the study profiled T cell repertoires from fewer than 700 subjects and related those repertoires to cytomegalovirus serostatus. A separate validation cohort of over a hundred different subjects was used in addition to the 666-subject first cohort. To predict cytomegalovirus infection status, the study brought together high-throughput TCR immunosequencing, statistical association of individual TCRs with disease status, and machine learning. In a later analysis, previously published TCR beta repertoires from more than 500 donors were re-analyzed and high-resolution HLA genotyping was added so that TCR occurrence patterns could be studied. Rather than drawing on any new phenotypic data, the later analysis identified candidate immune exposures from TCR beta sequences and the way those sequences occurred across donors. To decide whether each TCR beta V gene segment behaved as functional or pseudogenic, an earlier analysis of approximately 620 of the donors relied on high-throughput TCR beta sequencing. Donor age, sex, ethnicity and CMV serostatus were compiled alongside the repertoire data. A later genetic analysis took genome-wide SNP genotypes for about 55% of the 666 donors and used that subset as a discovery cohort. All discovery cohort repertoires had been generated using a single sequencing platform. Class I and class II HLA loci were covered by the typing at four-digit resolution. The number of typed donors differed by locus: roughly 629-630 for A, B, C, DRB1 and DQB1; 500 to 550 for DQA1; fewer than 610 for DPA1; and roughly 450 for DPB1. A few DR-DQ haplotypes were treated as single units for association and clustering because of strong linkage in the cohort. Among roughly 370 genotyped donors of the cohort, an average of approximately 230,000 unique TCR beta nucleotide sequences were sequenced per donor, roughly 18% of them non-productive. Beyond this particular receptor, the publication reports: In a later analysis, HLA-associated TCR beta chains showed more clonal expansion and lower generation probabilities than non-associated chains that were equally common. An earlier analysis of several hundred of the donors showed that most TCR beta V segments appeared in productive rearrangements either about 87% or about 30% of the time, which broadly matched IMGT annotations. In a later analysis, the rate of TCR association differed among HLA loci, with DRB1 alleles having the most associated TCRs and HLA-C alleles having the fewest. Presence/absence analyses assumed roughly uniform sequencing depth across donors, an assumption that may not hold. A cluster of highly shared sequence variants was judged likely to represent a technical artifact of the sequencing pipeline. For the cohort, immune exposure information was limited to CMV serostatus. Correlated functional status among segregating V segments might reflect linkage disequilibrium, but an unknown experimental factor could not be ruled out. According to a later analysis, most CMV-associated TCR beta chains appeared to be HLA-restricted, and the HLA associations seemed to be driven largely by CMV exposure. The classifier was reported to diagnose cytomegalovirus status with high specificity and sensitivity in both the original cohort and the validation cohort. Most TCR sequences were seen in very few donors, while some public TCRs were found in many individuals. Strong co-occurrence of HLA alleles, especially DR and DQ, made assigning TCR associations to individual alleles difficult. According to the authors, the approach could potentially be generalized to other disease states and immunological phenotypes. A further reported finding was that TCR beta sequences accurately predicted the HLA-A and HLA-B alleles for most subjects in the first cohort. HLA typing was unavailable for some donors at each locus, so association tests used only the typed subset. The 87-base-pair reads could not distinguish some IMGT-functional V segments, including TRBV6-2 and TRBV6-3, so those segments were excluded. A later analysis associated 16,951 TCR beta sequences with specific HLA alleles at a false discovery rate of 0.05. A total of roughly 160 TCR beta chains were listed by the study as associated with cytomegalovirus. In a later genetic analysis, fewer N-insertions in productive TCRs were reported among donors in an Asian-associated ancestry cluster than the roughly 710-donor mean. Three of the identified cytomegalovirus-associated TCR beta chains were confirmed in vitro to be specific for cytomegalovirus antigens. Several of the top co-occurrence clusters appeared to be linked to parvovirus B19, influenza, CMV and Epstein-Barr virus, according to a later analysis. The earlier analysis of almost 600 of the donors excluded over 15 rarely observed V segments, including chromosome 9 orphons, because counts were too low. Only TCR beta chains were sequenced in this cohort, and the absence of alpha or paired-chain data limited detectable features. In a later genetic analysis, a missense DCLRE1C variant was associated with V-gene and J-gene trimming of TCR beta chains, and the association was replicated in an independent cohort.

Comment on this clone: Its antigen remains undetermined. No quality values exist for individual bases; no much larger clone is one base distant.

V was cut back by 0 bases and J by 5 bases, leaving a gap of 13 bases between them. Counted from cysteine to phenylalanine, this CDR3 has 15 amino acids. CDR3 DNA is the only sequence kept; it has 45 bases, read in frame from the first base. Based on the germline V gene (reference sequence), the CDR1 and CDR2 sequences are LNHNV and YYDKDF. The cohort consisted of 666 healthy bone marrow donors. At the time of sampling, all cohort members were nominally healthy, though unrecorded immune exposures were likely present. The donor was CMV seropositive and was included in the group of 250 to 300 seropositive cohort members. A peripheral blood sample was provided by each donor, and peripheral blood mononuclear cells were used for TCR beta sequencing. The Qiagen DNeasy Blood Extraction Kit was used to extract genomic DNA from the blood cell samples. The library was obtained by the immunoSEQ multiplex PCR assay. For the multiplex PCR, a mixture combining 60 forward primers for TCR Vbeta segments and 13 reverse primers for TCR Jbeta segments was used. Amplification of the CDR3 region of rearranged TCR beta genes was performed with a multiplex PCR assay on genomic DNA. Amplified TCR beta libraries were sequenced as 87-base-pair reads on the Illumina HiSeq System. The source study handled its data this way. Across the 500 to 750 repertoires, a later analysis counted 80 million or so unique TCR beta chains, approximately 10 million of which were shared by at least two donors. To remove PCR and sequencing errors, raw reads were error-corrected and collapsed into unique sequences using a nearest-neighbor algorithm that merged closely related sequences. To assign V, D and J gene segments, CDR3 sequences were aligned to IMGT reference sequences. For a sequence to be retained, at least a six-nucleotide match to both a V gene segment and a J gene segment was required. A rearrangement was called productive if the CDR3 had no stop codons and remained in frame with V and J, and every other rearrangement was called non-productive. Following IMGT convention, CDR3 was defined as the stretch from the second conserved V-encoded cysteine up to the conserved J-encoded phenylalanine. In an earlier analysis of just under 600 of the donors, sequences lacking an unambiguous match to a single V gene segment were excluded. An earlier analysis of several hundred of the donors called V segments functional above 56.7% productive rearrangements and segregating when the between-donor standard deviation exceeded 5%. A statistical classification framework was built for diagnosing cytomegalovirus status from the catalog of TCR beta chain sequences. In a later analysis, TCR nucleotide sequences were compared against IMGT/GENE-DB human TR gene sequences so that V and J genes could be assigned. Using the TCRdist pipeline, a later analysis assigned CDR3 sequences along with most-parsimonious VDJ recombination scenarios. A later analysis defined each TCR beta chain by its CDR3 amino acid sequence plus V-gene family, and excluded reads lacking a unique V-gene family. In a later analysis, some 600 highly shared, low-generation-probability nucleotide sequences were removed to address suspected cross-contamination and a sequencing artifact. In a later analysis, a clonal expansion index for each public chain was calculated from normalized within-repertoire ranks of inferred template counts. Generation probabilities in a later analysis came from a VDJ recombination model fitted to out-of-frame rearrangements, and those results were checked against IGoR. A later analysis scored TCR-TCR, TCR-HLA and TCR-CMV co-occurrence with hypergeometric tests, applying a repertoire-size bias correction to TCR pairs. False discovery rates were estimated in a later analysis by permuting HLA or CMV assignments 20 times. In a later analysis, co-occurring TCRs were grouped using DBSCAN, and TCRdist sequence similarity was added for clustering within HLA-allele-positive subsets. Repertoires with fewer than 30,000 or more than 120,000 public chains were left out of co-occurrence clustering, as were a handful of repertoires with anomalous nucleotide sharing. TCRdb obtained this table from immuneACCESS and retained in-frame rearrangements with V and J assigned. These tables miss some clones; where compared with another copy, unresolved V genes account for less than half of the shortfall, and the remainder is unexplained. The D gene and trimming were derived from the DNA, and the V and J assignments and clone size from that table. Here the sample has 75,000 to 100,000 clones; about 81% occur a single time. 9.5% to 12% of the sample lies in the top ten.

Input material: PBMCs. The chain uses TRBV15 and TRBJ2-5; TRBD2 might be the D gene, on 5 matching bases. This receptor was identified in a man aged 18 to 29 in good health and CMV-seropositive. Here the CDR3 is given as CATSRDNTGWETQYF. The DNA reads TGTGCCACCAGCAGAGATAACACGGGATGGGAGACCCAGTACTTC.